The rows below give T cell receptor beta chains drawn from one sample of a study of T-cell reconstitution after alpha-beta-depleted transplantation in children. TCRdb re-analysed the PCR reads in MiXCR, keeping a single row per CDR3 protein. The repertoire holds approximately 170,000 distinct CDR3 sequences, with around 10% as singletons. This sample comprised PBMCs, obtained before TCRalphabeta/CD19-depleted stem cell transplant. These receptors came from a boy younger than 10 with acute myeloid leukemia, due to receive a stem cell transplant. The CDR3 runs from the conserved cysteine through the conserved F or W. Each record gives: V gene, D gene, clone size, CDR3 protein. A D gene is named only where the DNA matches it firmly. Clone sizes are shown as how often the clone was seen (once, few, many) or a class if it is expanded.

TRBV7-9 | TRBD1 | many | CASSAWTGRGEQYF
TRBV7-8 | TRBD1 | many | CASSHNDRVFGNQPQHF
TRBV10-3 | . | many | CAISDRGGYGYTF
TRBV20-1 | TRBD2 | many | CSARASGSDTQYF
TRBV4-1 | TRBD1 | many | CASRPLPTGQETQYF
TRBV6-1 | TRBD1 | many | CASTTGTGTGELFF
TRBV6-1 | . | many | CASSEPPAPLHF
TRBV27 | . | many | CASSLGTNNEQFF
TRBV24-1 | TRBD1 | many | CATSDPGTGGTDTQYF
TRBV20-1 | TRBD1 | many | CSATGGSYNSPLHF
TRBV5-1 | . | many | CASSPMRLGGNPYEQYF
TRBV20-1 | . | many | CSARDPSGGGEKLFF
TRBV7-2 | . | many | CASSFSLRTGELFF
TRBV6-4 | . | many | CASSDGTGSIGELFF
TRBV3-1 | TRBD1 | many | CASSHRDRGPTDTQYF
TRBV27 | . | many | CASAEDSYTDTQYF
TRBV25-1 | TRBD1 | many | CASSAWGTGEEKLFF
TRBV20-1 | . | many | CSASGTDRETQYF
TRBV20-1 | TRBD2 | many | CSGRVSGGPGETQYF
TRBV29-1 | . | few | CSARPAGGNTIYF
TRBV6-5 | . | many | CASYRAQLAFF
TRBV21-1 | . | many | CASSKDRLASDTDTQYF